This T cell receptor (beta chain) was recovered during a study of Graves' ophthalmopathy and Graves' hyperthyroidism. Overall study results and limits: The model reached roughly 70% sensitivity and about 72% specificity for predicting ophthalmopathy progression. Also, most clonotypes expanded in the thyroid above 0.001 frequency appeared in blood.

Germline V gene sequence: CDR1 SGHVS, CDR2 FQNEAQ. This CDR3 contains 13 residues. V gave up 3 bases and J gave up 7 bases, with 7 bases separating them. This clonotype was seen at least ten times. The antigen remains unidentified. Ophthalmopathy donors showed moderate-to-severe activity, CAS ≥3, NOSPECS ≥4 and a duration under 3 months. Pregnancy or lactation, uncontrolled infections and other autoimmune diseases were grounds for excluding patients. Researchers took RNA transcripts and amplified TCR beta CDR3 regions from them. Amplification began with first-round RT-PCR using HTBI primers, then second-round multiplex PCR was performed. MiXCR was run by TCRdb on the multiplex PCR reads, yielding one entry per CDR3 protein. The sample records hundreds of thousands of distinct CDR3 sequences, approximately 15% being singletons.

The sequenced material came from blood. The receptor was derived from a woman in her twenties or thirties with Graves' ophthalmopathy. The rearrangement links TRBV7-8 to TRBJ1-6; D is possibly TRBD1 (6 bases). This CDR3 reads CASSFDRNSPLHF. DNA for the CDR3: TGTGCCAGCAGCTTCGACAGGAATTCACCCCTCCACTTT.